These 2 T cell receptor beta chains were all obtained from the same sample, sequenced in a study of vaccination and CD4 T cells after COVID-19. These TCRs are of unknown antigen specificity. The time point: late sampling 161 to 241 days after vaccination in a few convalescent patients. Treatment of the sample: approximately nine-day PBMC culture with coronavirus spike peptide pools or control peptides (ViraFEST assay). An Oncomine TCR Beta short-read assay was used to sequence the DNA from cultured CD4+ T cells. MiXCR, applied by TCRdb to the PCR reads, yields one record per CDR3 protein. The repertoire has around 16,000 distinct CDR3 sequences, under 55% of them found once; the top ten carry around 16%. The sequencing here drew on CD4+ T cells from blood, cultured in vitro, taken about 7 months after SARS-CoV-2 vaccination. These TCRs come from a human donor who had recovered from COVID-19.

Comment on this clonotype: Its ends do not fully match the called genes, so a read error is possible. The CDR3: CASRLGGSSYEQYF. The CDR3 DNA sequence: TGTGCCAGCAGGTTAGGAGGATCCTCCTACGAGCAGTACTTC. The rearrangement links TRBV7-9 to TRBJ2-7, with D perhaps TRBD2 (5 bases). CDR3 size: 14 residues. Looked up from germline, CDR1 is SEHNR and CDR2 is FQNEAQ (reference sequence).

The rearrangement links TRBV20-1 to TRBJ2-7; D is perhaps TRBD1 (6 bases). The CDR3 is made up of 13 amino acids. The germline gives CDR1 DFQATT, CDR2 SNEGSKA (reference sequence). Trimming took off 0 bases at V and 5 bases at J, with 11 bases between the two ends. This CDR3 is CSAREYRVDEQYF. For the CDR3, the DNA is TGCAGTGCTAGAGAATACAGGGTCGACGAGCAGTACTTC.